This T cell receptor beta chain was retrieved from a study of blood T cell repertoires in COVID-19. Generated by immunoSEQ multiplex PCR, the TCRdb table keeps only in-frame clones and is missing some. The sample gives 300,000 to 450,000 clones, roughly 90% of which show up once; 0.9% to 1.2% is in the top ten. Trimming took off 0 bases at V and 2 bases at J, with 10 bases between the two ends. The CDR3 sequence is 15 residues long. Looked up from germline, CDR1 is MNHEY and CDR2 is SVGAGI. This clone was counted a few times. Adults between roughly 18 and 100 years of age took part from under 25 US areas. Allocation to cohorts depended on clinical history reported by the participants.

Sequencing input: PBMCs or T cells enriched from blood (not recorded which). The chain recombines TRBV6-5 with TRBJ1-2, with D unresolved. The TCR sequence derives from a woman in her 30s who had recovered from COVID-19. The CDR3 coding sequence is TGTGCCAGCAGTTACTCGCCACTGCTGAACTATGGCTACACCTTC. Its translation: CASSYSPLLNYGYTF.